This T cell receptor (beta chain) stems from a study of OX40 agonist ivuxolimab in advanced cancers. Repertoires were generated with immunoSEQ multiplex PCR, while TCRdb's copy carries only in-frame clones and drops some. The sample carries 70,000 to 80,000 clones, about 81% recorded once. The CDR3 sequence is 12 residues long. CDR1 and CDR2 (germline): SQVTM, ANQGSEA. V was cut by 5 bases and J by 4 bases, with 11 bases left in between. This clone ranks as medium-sized. This receptor was obtained from an adult with an advanced solid tumor such as melanoma, head and neck, liver or kidney cancer. The genes are TRBV29-1 and TRBJ1-2; D remains ambiguous. The sample was CD4+ or CD8+ T cells sorted from blood, taken in a trial of the OX40 agonist ivuxolimab. The CDR3 sequence: CSVSEASYGYTF. The CDR3, as DNA: TGCAGCGTTTCCGAAGCCTCCTATGGCTACACCTTC.